A selection of T cell receptor beta chains follows, all from one sample in a study of CD8 T cells in Susac syndrome. TCRdb recomputed calls from the immunoSEQ multiplex PCR reads with MiXCR, one row per CDR3 protein. The table has 100,000 or so distinct CDR3 sequences, about 96% seen once. What was sequenced was CD8+ T cells from PBMCs. The receptors here all came from a human donor with Susac syndrome. Both conserved end residues are part of each CDR3. A D gene is named only where the DNA matches it firmly. Rows give clone size only sometimes, using once, few, many, or a class for an expanded clone.

j_call,v_call,d_call,clone_size,cdr3_aa,cdr3_nt
TRBJ2-1,TRBV24-1,NA,NA,CATEWTTHNEQFF,TGTGCCACGGAATGGACTACCCACAATGAGCAGTTCTTC
TRBJ2-1,TRBV9,NA,NA,CASGFGGREQFF,TGTGCCAGCGGGTTTGGGGGGAGAGAGCAGTTCTTC
TRBJ2-4,TRBV29-1,NA,NA,CSVGTASENIQYF,TGCAGCGTCGGAACGGCTAGCGAAAACATTCAGTACTTC
TRBJ2-7,TRBV4-1,NA,NA,CASSQVWGGGGTSGEQYF,TGCGCCAGCAGCCAAGTTTGGGGCGGAGGAGGCACATCTGGCGAGCAGTACTTC
TRBJ1-5,TRBV19,TRBD1,NA,CASSTGQPNQPQHF,TGTGCCAGTAGTACGGGACAGCCGAATCAGCCCCAGCATTTT
TRBJ1-1,TRBV9,NA,NA,CASSVSGWGTEAFF,TGTGCCAGCAGCGTGTCTGGTTGGGGAACTGAAGCTTTCTTT
TRBJ2-5,TRBV29-1,TRBD2,NA,CSVELFGLAGGQETQYF,TGCAGCGTTGAATTATTCGGGCTAGCGGGGGGACAAGAGACCCAGTACTTC
TRBJ2-1,TRBV29-1,TRBD2,NA,CSGHSGGAIYNEQFF,TGCAGCGGACATAGCGGGGGGGCAATATACAATGAGCAGTTCTTC
TRBJ2-2,TRBV9,NA,NA,CASSVAGGALAGELFF,TGTGCCAGCAGCGTAGCCGGGGGTGCATTGGCCGGGGAGCTGTTTTTT
TRBJ1-2,TRBV6-5,NA,NA,CASMTLGYYGYTF,TGTGCCAGCATGACCCTTGGCTACTATGGCTACACCTTC
TRBJ2-7,TRBV4-1,TRBD2,once,CASSQETSGRAIDF,TGCGCCAGCAGCCAGGAGACTAGCGGGAGGGCAATAGACTTC
TRBJ2-1,TRBV4-1,NA,NA,CASSPTRDNEQFF,TGCGCCAGCAGCCCTACTAGGGATAATGAGCAGTTCTTC
TRBJ2-5,TRBV24-1,TRBD2,NA,CATGSGRDLETQYF,TGTGCCACCGGTAGCGGGAGGGATCTAGAGACCCAGTACTTC
TRBJ2-1,TRBV9,TRBD2,once,CASSLRLAGHEQFF,TGTGCCAGCAGCCTTAGACTAGCGGGGCATGAGCAGTTCTTC
TRBJ2-1,TRBV3-1,NA,NA,CASSQKGVNEQFF,TGTGCCAGCAGCCAAAAGGGAGTAAATGAGCAGTTCTTC
TRBJ2-5,TRBV13,NA,NA,CASSLRQGETQYF,TGTGCCAGCAGCTTACGGCAGGGAGAGACCCAGTACTTC
TRBJ1-2,TRBV7-9,TRBD1,NA,CAGSGQGLLSGYTF,TGTGCCGGGTCGGGACAGGGGCTACTTAGTGGCTACACCTTC
TRBJ1-6,TRBV15,TRBD1,NA,CATSRDGTVYNSPLHF,TGTGCCACCAGCAGAGATGGGACAGTCTATAATTCACCCCTCCACTTT
TRBJ2-1,TRBV13,NA,NA,CASSLVREQFF,TGTGCCAGCAGCTTAGTAAGGGAGCAGTTCTTC
TRBJ1-4,TRBV15,NA,NA,CATSDLGDEKLFF,TGTGCCACCAGTGACCTGGGCGATGAAAAACTGTTTTTT
TRBJ2-5,TRBV7-2,TRBD1,NA,CASRDRGGRGRETQYF,TGTGCCAGCAGGGACAGGGGTGGGAGAGGCAGAGAGACCCAGTACTTC
TRBJ2-3,TRBV9,NA,NA,CASSGASTYSTDTQYF,TGTGCCAGCAGCGGGGCTAGCACCTACAGCACAGATACGCAGTATTTT
TRBJ2-2,TRBV3-1,NA,NA,CASTPGSGHLTGELFF,TGTGCCAGCACTCCAGGATCGGGACATCTCACCGGGGAGCTGTTTTTT
TRBJ2-3,TRBV5-1,TRBD2,NA,CASSPGLATTDTQYF,TGCGCCAGCAGCCCGGGACTAGCTACCACAGATACGCAGTATTTT
TRBJ1-5,TRBV28,TRBD1,NA,CASDTGTGVGNQPQHF,TGTGCCAGCGATACCGGGACAGGGGTAGGCAATCAGCCCCAGCATTTT
TRBJ2-7,TRBV25-1,NA,NA,CASSAILNEQYF,TGTGCCAGCAGTGCGATCCTCAACGAGCAGTACTTC
TRBJ2-4,TRBV18,NA,NA,CASSPASKNIQYF,TGTGCCAGCTCACCGGCCAGCAAAAACATTCAGTACTTC
TRBJ2-5,TRBV12-3/TRBV12-4,NA,NA,CASSTPPMAQYF,TGTGCCAGCAGTACACCTCCGATGGCCCAGTACTTC
TRBJ1-5,TRBV4-1,NA,NA,CASSQGKGGEPQHF,TGCGCCAGCAGCCAAGGGAAGGGGGGAGAGCCCCAGCATTTT
TRBJ1-1,TRBV3-1,NA,NA,CASSQGRTEAFF,TGTGCCAGCAGCCAGGGGCGCACTGAAGCTTTCTTT
TRBJ2-4,TRBV6-2/TRBV6-3,NA,NA,CATAEGAKNIQYF,TGTGCCACCGCGGAGGGGGCCAAAAACATTCAGTACTTC
TRBJ1-2,TRBV5-6,NA,once,CASSLEGSYGYTF,TGTGCCAGCAGCTTGGAGGGCAGCTATGGCTACACCTTC
TRBJ2-1,TRBV25-1,NA,NA,CASSDKRHNEQFF,TGTGCCAGCAGTGACAAGAGACACAATGAGCAGTTCTTC
TRBJ2-7,TRBV25-1,NA,NA,CASSDLRDEQYF,TGTGCCAGCAGTGATCTTAGGGACGAGCAGTACTTC
TRBJ2-3,TRBV6-4,TRBD2,NA,CASSVAGEGTDTQYF,TGTGCCAGCAGCGTAGCGGGAGAGGGGACAGATACGCAGTATTTT
TRBJ1-2,TRBV20-1,NA,NA,CSAPESGYTF,TGCAGTGCTCCAGAGAGTGGCTACACCTTC
TRBJ2-1,TRBV29-1,TRBD1,NA,CSATPGGYNEQFF,TGCAGCGCAACTCCAGGGGGCTACAATGAGCAGTTCTTC
TRBJ2-1,TRBV9,NA,NA,CASSVGSGPLNEQFF,TGTGCCAGCAGCGTAGGAAGCGGCCCCCTCAATGAGCAGTTCTTC
TRBJ2-2,TRBV12-3/TRBV12-4,NA,once,CASSPVLAAGELFF,TGTGCCAGCAGTCCCGTTCTAGCCGCCGGGGAGCTGTTTTTT
TRBJ1-5,TRBV5-6,TRBD1,NA,CASSQGTGSQPQHF,TGTGCCAGCAGCCAAGGGACAGGTAGTCAGCCCCAGCATTTT
TRBJ1-2,TRBV29-1,TRBD1,NA,CSVGPGGQLYYGYTF,TGCAGCGTTGGACCAGGGGGCCAGTTGTACTATGGCTACACCTTC
TRBJ2-2,TRBV11-2,NA,NA,CASSPAGGVNTGELFF,TGTGCCAGCAGCCCCGCCGGCGGGGTCAACACCGGGGAGCTGTTTTTT
TRBJ2-7,TRBV7-9,NA,NA,CASSFLSVEQYF,TGTGCCAGCAGCTTCCTTTCTGTAGAGCAGTACTTC
TRBJ2-3,TRBV12-3/TRBV12-4,NA,NA,CASSFPGSGDTQYF,TGTGCCAGCAGTTTCCCGGGTAGCGGAGATACGCAGTATTTT
TRBJ2-7,TRBV13,NA,NA,CASSTRQASSYEQYF,TGTGCCAGCAGCACCAGACAGGCGAGCTCCTACGAGCAGTACTTC
TRBJ1-1,TRBV4-1,NA,NA,CASSQREGTIVDTEAFF,TGCGCCAGCAGCCAAAGAGAGGGGACCATTGTAGACACTGAAGCTTTCTTT
TRBJ2-7,TRBV12-3/TRBV12-4,TRBD2,NA,CASSRTSGPYEQYF,TGTGCCAGCAGCCGTACTAGCGGGCCCTACGAGCAGTACTTC
TRBJ2-3,TRBV24-1,NA,once,CATSDLKGLTDTQYF,TGTGCCACCAGTGATTTGAAGGGCCTGACAGATACGCAGTATTTT
TRBJ1-1,TRBV4-1,NA,NA,CASSLPGEGTEAFF,TGCGCCAGCAGCCTACCGGGGGAGGGAACTGAAGCTTTCTTT
TRBJ2-5,TRBV4-1,TRBD2,NA,CASSQGTSPRGETQYF,TGCGCCAGCAGCCAAGGGACTAGCCCACGGGGGGAGACCCAGTACTTC
TRBJ2-3,TRBV29-1,TRBD2,once,CSAPGGDTQYF,TGCAGCGCCCCCGGGGGGGATACGCAGTATTTT
TRBJ2-7,TRBV3-1,TRBD1,NA,CASSQGDRGPYEQYF,TGTGCCAGCAGCCAAGGCGACAGGGGTCCCTACGAGCAGTACTTC